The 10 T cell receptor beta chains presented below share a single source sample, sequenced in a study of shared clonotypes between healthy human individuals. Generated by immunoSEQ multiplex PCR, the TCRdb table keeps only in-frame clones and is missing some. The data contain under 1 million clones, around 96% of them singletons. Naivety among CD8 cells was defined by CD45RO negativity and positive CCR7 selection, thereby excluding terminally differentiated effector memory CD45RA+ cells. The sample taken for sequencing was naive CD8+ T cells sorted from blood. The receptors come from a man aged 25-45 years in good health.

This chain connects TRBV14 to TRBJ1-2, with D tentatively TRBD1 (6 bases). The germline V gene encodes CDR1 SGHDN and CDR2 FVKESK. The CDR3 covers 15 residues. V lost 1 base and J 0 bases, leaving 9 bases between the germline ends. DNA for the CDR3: TGTGCCAGCAGCCAAGTCGCAGGGGCTAACTATGGCTACACCTTC. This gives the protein CASSQVAGANYGYTF.

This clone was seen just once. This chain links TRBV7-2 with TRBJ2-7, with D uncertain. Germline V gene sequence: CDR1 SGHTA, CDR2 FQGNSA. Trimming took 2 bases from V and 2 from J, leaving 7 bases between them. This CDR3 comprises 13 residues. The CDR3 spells CASSLLSAYEQYF. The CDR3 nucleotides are TGTGCCAGCAGCTTACTAAGCGCCTACGAGCAGTACTTC.

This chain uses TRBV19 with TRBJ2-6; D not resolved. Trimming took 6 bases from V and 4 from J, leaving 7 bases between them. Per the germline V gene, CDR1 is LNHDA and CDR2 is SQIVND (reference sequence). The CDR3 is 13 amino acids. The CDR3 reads CASSASGANVLTF. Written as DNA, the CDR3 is TGTGCCAGTAGCGCTTCCGGGGCCAACGTCCTGACTTTC.

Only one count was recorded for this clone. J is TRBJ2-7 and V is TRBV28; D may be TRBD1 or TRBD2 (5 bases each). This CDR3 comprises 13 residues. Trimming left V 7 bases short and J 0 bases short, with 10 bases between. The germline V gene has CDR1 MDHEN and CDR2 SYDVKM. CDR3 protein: CASKAGSSYEQYF. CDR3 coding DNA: TGTGCCAGCAAAGCAGGGAGCTCCTACGAGCAGTACTTC. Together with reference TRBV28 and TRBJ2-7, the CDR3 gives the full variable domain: DVKVTQSSRYLVKRTGEKVFLECVQDMDHENMFWYRQDPGLGLRLIYFSYDVKMKEKGDIPEGYSVSREKKERFSLILESASTNQTSMYLCASKAGSSYEQYFGPGTRLTVT.

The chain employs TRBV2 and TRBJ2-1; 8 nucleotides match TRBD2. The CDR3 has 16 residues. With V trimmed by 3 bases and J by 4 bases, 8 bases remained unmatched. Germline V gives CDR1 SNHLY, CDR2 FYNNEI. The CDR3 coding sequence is TGTGCCAGCAGTGAGGCCTGGGGGACTAGTTACAATGAGCAGTTCTTC. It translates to CASSEAWGTSYNEQFF.

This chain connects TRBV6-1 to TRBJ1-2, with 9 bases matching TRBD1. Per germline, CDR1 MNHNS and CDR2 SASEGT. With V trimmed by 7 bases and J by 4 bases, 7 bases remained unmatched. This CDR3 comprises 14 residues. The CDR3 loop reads CASTPGTGSYGYTF. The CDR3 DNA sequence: TGTGCCAGCACCCCCGGGACAGGGTCCTATGGCTACACCTTC.

This CDR3 reads CASSFLDVSYEQYF. The CDR3 coding sequence is TGTGCCAGCAGCTTTTTGGACGTCTCCTACGAGCAGTACTTC. The chain is built from TRBV5-5 and TRBJ2-7; no reliable D call. Germline-derived CDR1 and CDR2 are SGHKS and YYEKEE (reference sequence). Trimming took off 2 bases at V and 0 bases at J, with 9 bases between the two ends. This CDR3 has 14 amino acids.

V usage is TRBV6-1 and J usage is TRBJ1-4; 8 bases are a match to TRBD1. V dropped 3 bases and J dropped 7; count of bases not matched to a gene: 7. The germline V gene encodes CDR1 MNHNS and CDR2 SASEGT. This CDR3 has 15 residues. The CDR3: CASSDGARGPEKLFF. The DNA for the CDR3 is TGTGCCAGCAGTGATGGGGCCAGGGGGCCTGAAAAACTGTTTTTT.

In nucleotides, the CDR3 is TGCAGCGTTGAGTTTTCCGAGTCTCCCTACAATGAGCAGTTCTTC. Its protein product is CSVEFSESPYNEQFF. The rearrangement joins TRBV29-1 to TRBJ2-1; D is unclear. From germline, CDR1 is SQVTM and CDR2 ANQGSEA. Trimming pared 3 bases from V and 2 bases from J, leaving 14 bases between. This CDR3 contains 15 residues.

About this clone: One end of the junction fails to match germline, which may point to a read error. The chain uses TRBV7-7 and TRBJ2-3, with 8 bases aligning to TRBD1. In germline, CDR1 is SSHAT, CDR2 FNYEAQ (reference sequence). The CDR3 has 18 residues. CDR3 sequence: CASSLGVAGGVGTDTQYF. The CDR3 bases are TGTGCTAGCAGCTTAGGGGTAGCAGGGGGCGTCGGCACAGATACGCAGTATTTT.